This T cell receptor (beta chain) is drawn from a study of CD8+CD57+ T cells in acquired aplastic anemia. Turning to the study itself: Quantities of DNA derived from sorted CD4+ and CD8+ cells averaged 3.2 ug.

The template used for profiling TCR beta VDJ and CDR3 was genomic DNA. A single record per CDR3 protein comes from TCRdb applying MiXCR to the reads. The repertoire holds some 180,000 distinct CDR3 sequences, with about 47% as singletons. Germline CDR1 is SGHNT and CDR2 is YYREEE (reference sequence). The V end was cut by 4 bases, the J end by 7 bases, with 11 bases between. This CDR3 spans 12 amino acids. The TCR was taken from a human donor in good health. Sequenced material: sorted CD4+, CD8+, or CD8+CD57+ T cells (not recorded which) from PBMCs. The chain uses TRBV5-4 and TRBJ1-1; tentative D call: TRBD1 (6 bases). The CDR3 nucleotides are TGTGCCAGCAGCCTCGGGACACTTGAAGCTTTCTTT. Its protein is CASSLGTLEAFF.